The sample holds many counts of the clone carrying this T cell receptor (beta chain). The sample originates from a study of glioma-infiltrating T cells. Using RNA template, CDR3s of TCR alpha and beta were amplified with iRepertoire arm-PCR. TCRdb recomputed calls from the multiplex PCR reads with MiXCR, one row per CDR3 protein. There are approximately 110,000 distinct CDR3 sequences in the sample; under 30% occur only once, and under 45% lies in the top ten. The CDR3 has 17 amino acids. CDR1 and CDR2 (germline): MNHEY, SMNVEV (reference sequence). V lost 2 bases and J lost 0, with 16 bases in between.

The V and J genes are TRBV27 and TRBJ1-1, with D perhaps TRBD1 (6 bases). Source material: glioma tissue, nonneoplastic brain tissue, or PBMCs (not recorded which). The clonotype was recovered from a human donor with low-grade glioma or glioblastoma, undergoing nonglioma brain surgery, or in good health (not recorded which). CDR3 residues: CASSLGGGDTMNTEAFF. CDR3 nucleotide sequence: TGTGCCAGCAGTTTAGGGGGCGGCGATACCATGAACACTGAAGCTTTCTTT.